The entry below describes one TCR beta chain. Its matching antigen is unknown. This specimen belongs to a study of T cell responses to AZD1222 COVID-19 vaccine. Notes on the study in general: The repertoires were collected only after the peak T cell response.

Assay used: immunoSEQ multiplex PCR; TCRdb lists only in-frame clones, some missing. The sample has 130,000 to 150,000 clones; approximately 90% are singletons. Per the germline V gene, CDR1 is MGHRA and CDR2 is YSYEKL. The CDR3 runs to 18 residues. V lost 3 bases to trimming and J lost 0 bases, with 18 bases between them. The receptor comes from an adult in good health. Sequenced material: peripheral blood, taken on day 0 of AZD1222 vaccination. The chain joins TRBV4-1 to TRBJ2-4; D gene ambiguous. The CDR3, as DNA: TGCGCCAGCAGCCAGCCCGAGAAACAAAAACGAGCCAAAAACATTCAGTACTTC. Residues: CASSQPEKQKRAKNIQYF.